A single sample gave rise to the 17 T cell receptor gamma chains below, sequenced in a study of gammadelta T cells in human blood (dated by TCRdb to between 2020 and 2021). The method behind the library was RT-PCR. The sample was run on an Illumina MiSeq. TCRdb called clones anew from the public reads via CATT; matching DNA rows were later pooled. For this sample the table gives about 280 gamma-chain clones, of which approximately 2% were detected only once. The ten top clones hold 40% to 55% of the sample. The sample was Vgamma9Vdelta2 gamma-delta T cells from infant blood. These receptors all stem from a human donor.

The rearrangement uses TRGV9 and TRGJP. V was pared by 0 bases and J by 3 bases, with 2 bases of the junction left unmatched. Germline CDR1 and CDR2: GITISATS and ISYDGTV (reference sequence). The CDR3 contains 17 residues. CDR3 sequence reads: CALWEVQQELGKKIKVF. As DNA, the CDR3 is TGTGCCTTGTGGGAGGTGCAGCAAGAGTTGGGCAAAAAAATCAAGGTATTT.

This clone is labeled large. The rearrangement links TRGV9 to TRGJP. Germline CDR1 and CDR2: GITISATS and ISYDGTV (reference sequence). The CDR3 runs to 16 residues. Germline trimming cut 4 bases from V and 4 bases from J; bases unmatched to any gene: 4. CDR3 protein: CALWDDQELGKKIKVF. CDR3 bases: TGTGCCTTGTGGGACGATCAAGAGTTGGGCAAAAAAATCAAGGTATTT.

Judged by abundance, this clone is medium-sized. It may be a read error: a sequence one base away is much more abundant. This same CDR3 is encoded by further DNA sequences in the sample. The chain carries TRGV9 and TRGJP. The CDR3 runs 17 residues. Germline trimming cut 0 bases from V and 2 bases from J; bases unmatched to any gene: 1. The germline gives CDR1 GITISATS, CDR2 ISYDGTV (reference sequence). Here the CDR3 DNA reads TGTGCCTTGTGGGAGGTGCGGCAAGAGTTGGGCAAAAAAATCAAGGTATTT. Its translation: CALWEVRQELGKKIKVF.

In this sample, this clone is large (0.1 to 1%). The J gene is TRGJ1 or TRGJ2, the V gene TRGV9. The trim removed 3 bases at V and 7 bases at J, leaving 12 bases unmatched. The CDR3 spans 14 residues. Germline CDR1 reads GITISATS; CDR2 reads ISYDGTV (reference sequence). CDR3: CALWELNVGYKKLF. The CDR3 bases are TGTGCCTTGTGGGAGCTTAACGTCGGGTATAAGAAACTCTTT.

This clone is hyperexpanded. The chain couples TRGV4 to TRGJ1 or TRGJ2. The V gene end was trimmed by 2 bases and the J gene end by 3 bases; junction bases not matched to a gene: 10. Germline assignment: CDR1 EGSTGY and CDR2 YDSYTSSV. The CDR3 extends over 15 amino acids. CDR3 DNA: TGTGCCACCTGGGATGAGAAAGTAACTTATTATAAGAAACTCTTT. Amino acids: CATWDEKVTYYKKLF.

Regarding this clone: A far larger clone is a single base away, which makes a read error likely. The chain links TRGV10 to TRGJP1. TCRdb gives no J gene; it was assigned here by matching the DNA to germline. Being an ORF, TRGV10 has a function that is uncertain. This CDR3 is built from 16 residues. V gave up 12 bases and J gave up 0 bases; unmatched junction bases: 14. For the CDR3, the DNA is TGTGCTGCATGGGATTCCCGTGATACCACTGGTTGGTTCAAGATATTT. Encoded protein: CAAWDSRDTTGWFKIF.

Only a few counts were recorded for this clone. The protein in TCRdb stems from a much larger clone and differs at residue 12 from this DNA's translation, likely a read error; here the protein is translated from the DNA. This chain connects TRGV9 to TRGJP. The germline V gene has CDR1 GITISATS and CDR2 ISYDGTV (reference sequence). The CDR3 totals 14 residues. CDR3 nucleotide sequence: TGTGCCTTGTGGGAGGAGTTGGGCAAAAAAATCAGGGTATTT. The encoded protein is CALWEELGKKIRVF.

In this sample, this clone turned up a few times. The protein recorded in TCRdb matches a much larger clone and deviates from this DNA's translation at residue 9, suggesting a read error; the protein here is obtained by translating the DNA. The V and J genes are TRGV5 and TRGJP2. This CDR3 has 13 amino acids. Per the germline V gene, CDR1 is VINAFY and CDR2 is YDVSNSKD. CDR3 amino acids: CATWDSSDSIKTF. CDR3 coding DNA: TGTGCCACCTGGGACAGTAGTGATTCGATCAAGACGTTT.

By its share, this clone is large (0.1 to 1%). The J gene is TRGJP, the V gene TRGV9. The V gene's germline CDR1 is GITISATS and CDR2 ISYDGTV (reference sequence). V dropped 4 bases and J dropped 3; count of bases not matched to a gene: 3. The CDR3 runs to 16 residues. CDR3 protein: CALWEEQELGKKIKVF. The CDR3 DNA reads TGTGCCTTGTGGGAAGAGCAAGAGTTGGGCAAAAAAATCAAGGTATTT.

By frequency in the sample, this clone is large (0.1 to 1%). Other DNA sequences in the same sample also yield this CDR3. This chain connects TRGV9 to TRGJP. CDR3 length: 16 amino acids. V was pared by 0 bases and J by 7 bases, with 3 bases of the junction left unmatched. CDR1 is GITISATS and CDR2 is ISYDGTV in the germline V gene (reference sequence). The CDR3 sequence: CALWEVTELGKKIKVF. CDR3 nucleotides: TGTGCCTTGTGGGAGGTGACGGAGTTGGGCAAAAAAATCAAGGTATTT.

This clone was recorded a few times. A far larger clone is one nucleotide away, so this likely arose from a read error. The chain joins TRGV9 to TRGJ1 or TRGJ2. TCRdb offers no J gene call, so here the DNA was matched to germline to obtain one. V lost 5 bases, J lost 3 bases, and 4 bases stayed unmatched. The CDR3 is 12 residues long. Germline loops: CDR1 GITISATS, CDR2 ISYDGTV (reference sequence). The CDR3, as DNA: TGTGCCTTGTGGGGGGTTTATTATAAGAAACTCTTT. Translation gives CALWGVYYKKLF.

Concerning this clone itself: Translating this DNA gives a protein that differs at residue 5 from the TCRdb one, which belongs to a much larger clone; a read error is likely, and the protein shown is this translation. The rearrangement joins TRGV9 to TRGJP. This CDR3 has 13 residues. Germline values: CDR1 GITISATS, CDR2 ISYDGTV (reference sequence). With V trimmed by 4 bases and J by 10 bases, 1 base remained unmatched. The CDR3 reads CALWDLGKKIKVF. CDR3 nucleotide sequence: TGTGCCTTGTGGGATTTGGGCAAAAAAATCAAGGTATTT.

This clone has a handful of counts. TCRdb's protein, taken from a much larger clone, differs from this DNA's translation at residue 10, likely owing to a read error; the protein displayed comes from the DNA. The V gene is TRGV9, the J gene TRGJP. CDR3 length: 16 amino acids. Germline loops: CDR1 GITISATS, CDR2 ISYDGTV (reference sequence). The CDR3 sequence: CALWEPQELDKKIKVF. The DNA of the CDR3 is TGTGCCTTGTGGGAGCCTCAAGAGTTGGACAAAAAAATCAAGGTATTT.

Within the sample, this clone is large. The chain recombines TRGV9 with TRGJ1 or TRGJ2. CDR1 GITISATS and CDR2 ISYDGTV come from the germline V gene (reference sequence). The CDR3 is made up of 15 amino acids. V lost 0 bases to trimming and J lost 3 bases; unmatched junction nucleotides: 8. In DNA, the CDR3 is TGTGCCTTGTGGGAGGTGCGCGGGGTTTATTATAAGAAACTCTTT. Its protein product is CALWEVRGVYYKKLF.

This clone ranks as large (0.1 to 1%). The rearrangement joins TRGV10 to TRGJ1 or TRGJ2. TRGV10 carries the ORF label, with uncertain function. The CDR3 runs 11 residues. Trimming at V came to 8 bases and at J to 2 bases, leaving 1 base not matched to a gene. The CDR3 nucleotides are TGTGCTGCGTGGGATTATTATAAGAAACTCTTT. Its protein is CAAWDYYKKLF.

In the case of this clone: The protein recorded in TCRdb matches a much larger clone and deviates from this DNA's translation at residue 8, suggesting a read error; the protein here is obtained by translating the DNA. The V gene is TRGV9, the J gene TRGJP. Germline assignment: CDR1 GITISATS and CDR2 ISYDGTV (reference sequence). The trim removed 0 bases at V and 8 bases at J, leaving 4 bases unmatched. The CDR3 totals 16 residues. The CDR3 DNA sequence: TGTGCCTTGTGGGAGGTGCGGAAGTTGGGCAAAAAAATCAAGGTATTT. Translated: CALWEVRKLGKKIKVF.

This clone has only a few counts. This DNA translates differently at residue 5 from the TCRdb protein, which is that of a much larger clone; a read error is likely, and the protein shown is the DNA's own translation. The chain is built from TRGV9 and TRGJP. Germline-derived CDR1 and CDR2 are GITISATS and ISYDGTV (reference sequence). Losses at the gene ends were 4 bases for V and 7 bases for J; bases not matched to a gene: 4. The length of the CDR3 is 15 residues. The CDR3 DNA reads as TGTGCCTTGTGGGATGTGGAGTTGGGCAAAAAAATCAAGGTATTT. Protein sequence: CALWDVELGKKIKVF.